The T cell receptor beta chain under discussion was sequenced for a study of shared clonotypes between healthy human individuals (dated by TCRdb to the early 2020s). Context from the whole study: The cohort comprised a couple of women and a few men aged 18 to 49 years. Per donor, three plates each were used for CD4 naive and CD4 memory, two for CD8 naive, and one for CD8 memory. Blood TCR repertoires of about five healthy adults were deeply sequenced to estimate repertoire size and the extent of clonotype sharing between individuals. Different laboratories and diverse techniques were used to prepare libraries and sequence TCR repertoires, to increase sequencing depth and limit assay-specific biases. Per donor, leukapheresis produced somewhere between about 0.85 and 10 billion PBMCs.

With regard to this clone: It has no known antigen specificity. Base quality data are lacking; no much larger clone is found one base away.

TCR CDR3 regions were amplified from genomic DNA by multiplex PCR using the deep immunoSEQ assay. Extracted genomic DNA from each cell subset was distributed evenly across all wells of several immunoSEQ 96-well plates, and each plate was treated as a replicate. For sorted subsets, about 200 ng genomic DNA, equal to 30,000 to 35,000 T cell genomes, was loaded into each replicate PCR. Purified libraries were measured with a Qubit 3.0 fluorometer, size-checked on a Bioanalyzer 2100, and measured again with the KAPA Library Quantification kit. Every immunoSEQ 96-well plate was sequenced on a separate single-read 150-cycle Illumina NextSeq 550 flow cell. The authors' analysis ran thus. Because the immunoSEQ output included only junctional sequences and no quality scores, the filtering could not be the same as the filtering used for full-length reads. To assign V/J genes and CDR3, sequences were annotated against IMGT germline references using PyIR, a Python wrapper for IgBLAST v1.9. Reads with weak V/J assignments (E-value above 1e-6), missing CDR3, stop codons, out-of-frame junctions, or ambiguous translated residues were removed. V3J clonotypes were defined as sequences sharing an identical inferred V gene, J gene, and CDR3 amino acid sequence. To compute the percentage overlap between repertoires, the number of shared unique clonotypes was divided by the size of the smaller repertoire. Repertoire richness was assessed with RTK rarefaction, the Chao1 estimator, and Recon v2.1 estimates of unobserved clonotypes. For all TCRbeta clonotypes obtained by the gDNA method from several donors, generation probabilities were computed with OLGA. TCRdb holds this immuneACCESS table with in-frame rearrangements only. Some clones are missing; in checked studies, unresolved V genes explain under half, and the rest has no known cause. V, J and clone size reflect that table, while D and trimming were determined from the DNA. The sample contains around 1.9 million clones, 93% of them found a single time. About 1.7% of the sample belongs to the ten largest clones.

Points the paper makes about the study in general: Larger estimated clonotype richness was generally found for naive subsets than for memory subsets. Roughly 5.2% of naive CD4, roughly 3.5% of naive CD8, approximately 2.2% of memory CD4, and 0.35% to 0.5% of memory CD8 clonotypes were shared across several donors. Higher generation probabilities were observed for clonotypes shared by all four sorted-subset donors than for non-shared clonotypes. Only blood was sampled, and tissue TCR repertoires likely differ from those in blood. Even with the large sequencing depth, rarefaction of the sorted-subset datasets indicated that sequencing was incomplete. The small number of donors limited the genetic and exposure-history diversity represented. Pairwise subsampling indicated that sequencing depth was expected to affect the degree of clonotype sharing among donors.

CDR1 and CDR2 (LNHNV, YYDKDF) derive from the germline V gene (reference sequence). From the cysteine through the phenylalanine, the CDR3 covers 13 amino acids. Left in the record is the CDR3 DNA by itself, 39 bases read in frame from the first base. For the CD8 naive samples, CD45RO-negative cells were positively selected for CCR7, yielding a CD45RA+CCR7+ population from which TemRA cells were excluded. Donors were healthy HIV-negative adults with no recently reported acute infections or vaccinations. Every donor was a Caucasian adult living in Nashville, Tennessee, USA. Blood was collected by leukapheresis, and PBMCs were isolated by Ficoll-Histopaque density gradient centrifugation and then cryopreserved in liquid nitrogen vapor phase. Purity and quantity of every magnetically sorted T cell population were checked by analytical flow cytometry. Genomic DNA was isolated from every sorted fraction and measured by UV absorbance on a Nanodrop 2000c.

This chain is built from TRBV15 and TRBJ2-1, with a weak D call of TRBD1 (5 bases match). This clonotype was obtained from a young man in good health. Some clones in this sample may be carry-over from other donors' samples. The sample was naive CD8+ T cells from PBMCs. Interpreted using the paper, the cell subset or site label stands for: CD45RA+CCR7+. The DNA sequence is TGTGCGTCCGGTGGGGCGGCCTACAATGAGCAGTTCTTC. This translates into CASGGAAYNEQFF.